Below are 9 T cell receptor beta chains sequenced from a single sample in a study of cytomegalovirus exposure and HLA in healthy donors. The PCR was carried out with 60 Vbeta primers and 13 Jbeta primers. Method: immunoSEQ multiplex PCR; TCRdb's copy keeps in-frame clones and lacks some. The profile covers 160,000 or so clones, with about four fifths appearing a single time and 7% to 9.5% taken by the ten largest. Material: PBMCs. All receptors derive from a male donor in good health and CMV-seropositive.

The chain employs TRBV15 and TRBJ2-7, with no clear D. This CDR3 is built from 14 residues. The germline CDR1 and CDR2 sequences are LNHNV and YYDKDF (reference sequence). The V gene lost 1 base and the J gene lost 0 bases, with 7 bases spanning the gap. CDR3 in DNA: TGTGCCACCAGCAGAGGATACAGCTCCTACGAGCAGTACTTC. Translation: CATSRGYSSYEQYF.

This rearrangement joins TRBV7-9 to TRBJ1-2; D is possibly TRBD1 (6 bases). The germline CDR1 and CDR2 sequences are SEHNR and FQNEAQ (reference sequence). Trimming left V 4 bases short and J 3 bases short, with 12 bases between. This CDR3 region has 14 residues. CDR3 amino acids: CASSSRGYDYGYTF. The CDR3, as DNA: TGTGCCAGCAGCTCCAGGGGTTACGACTATGGCTACACCTTC.

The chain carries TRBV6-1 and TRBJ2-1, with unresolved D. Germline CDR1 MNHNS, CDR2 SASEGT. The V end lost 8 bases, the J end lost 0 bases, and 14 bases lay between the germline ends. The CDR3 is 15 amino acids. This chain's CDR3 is CASGRTTLSYNEQFF. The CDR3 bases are TGTGCCAGCGGAAGAACGACTCTCTCCTACAATGAGCAGTTCTTC.

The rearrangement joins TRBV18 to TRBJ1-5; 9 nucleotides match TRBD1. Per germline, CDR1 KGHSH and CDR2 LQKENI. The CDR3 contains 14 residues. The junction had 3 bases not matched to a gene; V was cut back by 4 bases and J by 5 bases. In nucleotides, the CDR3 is TGTGCCAGCTCACACAGGACAGGGGATCAGCCCCAGCATTTT. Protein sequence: CASSHRTGDQPQHF.

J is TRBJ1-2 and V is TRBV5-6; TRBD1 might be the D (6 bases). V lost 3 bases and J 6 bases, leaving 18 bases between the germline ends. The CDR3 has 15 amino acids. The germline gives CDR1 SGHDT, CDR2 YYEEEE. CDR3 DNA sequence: TGTGCCAGCAGCTCGAGGGACACCCTCGTGCATGGCTACACCTTC. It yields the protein CASSSRDTLVHGYTF.

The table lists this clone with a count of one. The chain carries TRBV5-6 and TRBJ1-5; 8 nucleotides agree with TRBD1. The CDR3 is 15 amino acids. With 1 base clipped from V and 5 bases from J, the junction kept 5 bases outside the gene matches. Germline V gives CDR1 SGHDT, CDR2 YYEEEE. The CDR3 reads CASSLRTGSHQPQHF. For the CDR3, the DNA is TGTGCCAGCAGCTTGCGGACAGGGAGTCATCAGCCCCAGCATTTT.

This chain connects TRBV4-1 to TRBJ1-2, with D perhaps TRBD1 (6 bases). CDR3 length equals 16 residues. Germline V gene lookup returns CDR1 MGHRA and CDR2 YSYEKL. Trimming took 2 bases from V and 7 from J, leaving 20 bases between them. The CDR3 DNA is TGCGCCAGCAGCCAACAGCCCTCACAGGGCGTCCGTGGCTACACCTTC. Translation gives CASSQQPSQGVRGYTF.

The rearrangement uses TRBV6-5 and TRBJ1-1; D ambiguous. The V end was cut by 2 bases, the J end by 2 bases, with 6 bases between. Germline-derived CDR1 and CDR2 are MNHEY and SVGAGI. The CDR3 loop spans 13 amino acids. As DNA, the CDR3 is TGTGCCAGCAGTTACGGAGACAACACTGAAGCTTTCTTT. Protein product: CASSYGDNTEAFF.

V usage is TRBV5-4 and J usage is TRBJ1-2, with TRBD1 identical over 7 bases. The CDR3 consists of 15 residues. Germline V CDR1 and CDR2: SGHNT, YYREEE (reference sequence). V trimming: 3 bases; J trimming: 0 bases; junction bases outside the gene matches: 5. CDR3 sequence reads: CASSSGTAPNYGYTF. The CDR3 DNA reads TGTGCCAGCAGCTCTGGGACAGCTCCTAACTATGGCTACACCTTC.